The clone carrying this T cell receptor beta chain was counted once. Germline trimming cut 2 bases from V and 2 bases from J; bases unmatched to any gene: 1. CDR1 and CDR2 (germline): MNHEY, SVGAGI. The CDR3 consists of 15 residues. One Seattle source followed patients from active infection through their disease course. These data originate in a study of blood T cell repertoires in COVID-19. Turning to the study itself: Samples taken during acute and convalescent COVID-19 were collected in the United States, Italy and Spain. From T cells, B-cell-depleted T cells, or PBMCs came the material, which was cDNA or gDNA.

Profiling relied on immunoSEQ multiplex PCR, and the TCRdb table lists in-frame clones only, not all of them. The sample carries some 200,000 clones, 81% recorded once. The receptor was derived from a woman in her 40s with COVID-19, enrolled during active disease. Sample: peripheral blood. The rearrangement links TRBV6-5 to TRBJ1-3; TRBD1 matches at 9 bases. The CDR3 loop reads CASSYGTGPGNTIYF. The CDR3 DNA reads TGTGCCAGCAGTTACGGGACAGGGCCTGGAAACACCATATATTTT.